The 25 T cell receptor beta chains given below trace back to one sample, sequenced in a study of blood T cell repertoires in COVID-19. Clones were read by immunoSEQ multiplex PCR, and TCRdb kept only the in-frame ones, dropping some. The data contain over 200,000 clones, about 90% of them singletons. Material for sequencing was peripheral blood. Receptors were obtained from a man in his forties with active or convalescent COVID-19.

The rearrangement joins TRBV7-9 to TRBJ1-4, with unresolved D. This CDR3 has 15 residues. Trimming removed 2 bases from V and 1 base from J, with 8 bases in between. From germline, CDR1 is SEHNR and CDR2 FQNEAQ (reference sequence). For the CDR3, the DNA is TGTGCCAGCAGCTTAATTTCGGGAACTAATGAAAAACTGTTTTTT. Translating it yields CASSLISGTNEKLFF. The full variable domain, in which reference TRBV7-9 and TRBJ1-4 provide the parts outside the CDR3, is DTGVSQNPRHKITKRGQNVTFRCDPISEHNRLYWYRQTLGQGPEFLTYFQNEAQLEKSRLLSDRFSAERPKGSFSTLEIQRTEQGDSAMYLCASSLISGTNEKLFFGSGTQLSVL.

Details on this clone: Germline and junction disagree at one end, which may indicate a read error. The chain couples TRBV7-7 to TRBJ1-1; a weak D match, TRBD1 (6 bases). CDR1 is SSHAT and CDR2 is FNYEAQ in the germline V gene (reference sequence). This CDR3 region has 13 residues. The CDR3 coding sequence is TGTGCTAGCAGCCCCGACAGGTTCACTGAAGCTTTCTTT. This codes for CASSPDRFTEAFF.

Concerning this clone: The same CDR3 arises from other DNA sequences in this sample as well. V and J are TRBV30 and TRBJ2-7; the match to TRBD1 covers 7 bases. Germline trimming cut 2 bases from V and 4 bases from J; bases unmatched to any gene: 2. From germline, CDR1 is GTSNPN and CDR2 SVGIG (reference sequence). There are 12 residues in the CDR3. CDR3 in DNA: TGTGCCTGGAGTCCGACAGGGTACGAGCAGTACTTC. This translates into CAWSPTGYEQYF.

The chain links TRBV5-4 to TRBJ2-2; D gene uncertain. CDR3 length equals 13 residues. V was clipped by 2 bases and J by 8 bases, with 10 bases between them. CDR1 is SGHNT and CDR2 is YYREEE in the germline V gene (reference sequence). CDR3 region: CASSLINSGELFF. The CDR3 DNA is TGTGCCAGCAGCTTAATCAATAGTGGGGAGCTGTTTTTT.

CDR3 in DNA: TGTGCCAGCAGTTACTCGAGATCCGGGGACACTGAAGCTTTCTTT. Translating gives CASSYSRSGDTEAFF. The J gene is TRBJ1-1, the V gene TRBV6-2 or TRBV6-3; D remains unclear. This CDR3 has 15 amino acids. Germline-derived CDR1 and CDR2 are MNHEY and SVGEGT. V shed 0 bases and J shed 3 bases, with 11 bases lying between them.

This chain connects TRBV5-1 to TRBJ2-5, with TRBD2 matching over 8 bases. The V gene end was trimmed by 0 bases and the J gene end by 2 bases; junction bases not matched to a gene: 9. Germline V gene data show CDR1 as SGHRS and CDR2 as YFSETQ. The CDR3 sequence is 17 residues long. Written as DNA, the CDR3 is TGCGCCAGCAGCTTGGCCAAAACTAGCGGAAAACAAGAGACCCAGTACTTC. Encoded protein: CASSLAKTSGKQETQYF. Variable domain in full (rest from reference TRBV5-1 and TRBJ2-5): KAGVTQTPRYLIKTRGQQVTLSCSPISGHRSVSWYQQTPGQGLQFLFEYFSETQRNKGNFPGRFSGRQFSNSRSEMNVSTLELGDSALYLCASSLAKTSGKQETQYFGPGTRLLVL.

V usage is TRBV7-9 and J usage is TRBJ2-3, with D perhaps matching TRBD2 (5 bases). The germline CDR1 and CDR2 sequences are SEHNR and FQNEAQ (reference sequence). This CDR3 comprises 19 residues. Trimming shortened V by 3 bases and J by 2 bases, and 24 bases separated the two germline ends. CDR3 sequence reads: CASSFSYIPTGKNTDTQYF. CDR3 nucleotide sequence: TGTGCCAGCAGCTTTTCCTATATTCCGACGGGGAAGAACACAGATACGCAGTATTTT.

This chain links TRBV11-2 with TRBJ2-2, with D possibly TRBD2 on 6 matching bases. Germline assignment: CDR1 SGHAT and CDR2 FQNNGV. V was trimmed by 8 bases and J by 5 bases, leaving 9 bases between them. The CDR3 covers 12 residues. As DNA, the CDR3 is TGTGCCAGCTGGGGGGAAACCGGGGAGCTGTTTTTT. It is translated as CASWGETGELFF.

The genes are TRBV19 and TRBJ2-6; D gene uncertain. CDR3 length equals 18 residues. Trimming shortened V by 4 bases and J by 0 bases, and 16 bases separated the two germline ends. Germline lookup yields CDR1 LNHDA and CDR2 SQIVND (reference sequence). The CDR3 DNA follows: TGTGCCAGTAGTACGATACAGAAGTTTAGCTCTGGGGCCAACGTCCTGACTTTC. Translated, it gives CASSTIQKFSSGANVLTF.

This rearrangement joins TRBV7-9 to TRBJ2-1; 9 bases match TRBD2. The CDR3 contains 15 residues. The germline gives CDR1 SEHNR, CDR2 FQNEAQ (reference sequence). Losses at the gene ends were 5 bases for V and 7 bases for J; bases not matched to a gene: 9. CDR3 residues: CASSPTSGGGNEQFF. DNA of the CDR3: TGTGCCAGCAGCCCGACTAGCGGAGGGGGGAATGAGCAGTTCTTC.

The V call is TRBV4-2, the J call TRBJ2-5, with 10 bases lining up with TRBD1. Losses at the gene ends were 4 bases for V and 4 bases for J; bases not matched to a gene: 9. The CDR3 is made up of 16 amino acids. The germline gives CDR1 LGHNA, CDR2 YNFKEQ. CDR3 in amino acids: CASSLGTGVRGETQYF. The CDR3 region has the DNA TGTGCCAGCAGCCTGGGGACAGGGGTTAGGGGAGAGACCCAGTACTTC.

This sequence joins TRBV5-8 and TRBJ2-7; 9 nucleotides line up with TRBD2. Germline V gene sequence: CDR1 SGHTS, CDR2 YDEGEE. The CDR3 is 15 amino acids. V lost 1 base to trimming and J lost 4 bases; unmatched junction nucleotides: 6. DNA of the CDR3: TGTGCCAGCAGCTTGCGTGGGCGGGGGGGTTACGAGCAGTACTTC. Translated: CASSLRGRGGYEQYF.

The genes are TRBV10-3 and TRBJ1-1; D uncertain. The CDR3 has 14 residues. The germline CDR1 and CDR2 sequences are ENHRY and SYGVKD. Trimming removed 3 bases from V and 0 bases from J, with 8 bases in between. The CDR3 DNA follows: TGTGCCATCAGTGATGGCCCCATGAACACTGAAGCTTTCTTT. Translating it yields CAISDGPMNTEAFF.

Concerning this clone itself: This sample includes further DNA sequences coding for the same CDR3. CDR3 sequence: CAWSPGQGNQPQHF. The CDR3 DNA reads TGTGCCTGGAGTCCCGGACAGGGGAATCAGCCCCAGCATTTT. This rearrangement joins TRBV30 to TRBJ1-5, with 9 nucleotides matching TRBD1. V dropped 2 bases and J dropped 4; count of bases not matched to a gene: 3. Germline values: CDR1 GTSNPN, CDR2 SVGIG (reference sequence). The CDR3 sequence is 14 residues long.

The V gene is TRBV6-6, the J gene TRBJ2-4; D is unresolved. Between the trimmed V and J ends, which lost 5 bases and 9 bases, there was a span of 14 bases. CDR3 size: 13 residues. Germline CDR1 reads MNHNY; CDR2 reads SVGAGI (reference sequence). The CDR3 sequence: CASSVDQESIQYF. The CDR3 DNA follows: TGTGCCAGCAGTGTAGATCAAGAGTCCATTCAGTACTTC.

The chain uses TRBV7-9 and TRBJ2-5; the D is unclear. Between the trimmed V and J ends, which lost 0 bases and 0 bases, there was a span of 5 bases. There are 14 residues in the CDR3. The germline gives CDR1 SEHNR, CDR2 FQNEAQ (reference sequence). CDR3 coding DNA: TGTGCCAGCAGCTTAGCGCCAGACCAAGAGACCCAGTACTTC. The encoded protein is CASSLAPDQETQYF. Looking up the rest from reference TRBV7-9 and TRBJ2-5 gives the full variable domain: DTGVSQNPRHKITKRGQNVTFRCDPISEHNRLYWYRQTLGQGPEFLTYFQNEAQLEKSRLLSDRFSAERPKGSFSTLEIQRTEQGDSAMYLCASSLAPDQETQYFGPGTRLLVL.

The chain joins TRBV11-3 to TRBJ2-2, with 8 bases lining up with TRBD1. CDR3 length: 16 amino acids. Germline V CDR1 and CDR2: SGHNT, YENEEA. V shed 4 bases, J shed 1 base, and the junction held 5 bases outside the gene matches. As DNA, the CDR3 is TGTGCCAGCAGCTCAAAAGGGACAGGGAACACCGGGGAGCTGTTTTTT. Its protein is CASSSKGTGNTGELFF.

This clone was seen only a few times. V is TRBV6-1 and J is TRBJ2-1, with TRBD2 matching over 14 bases. Germline CDR1 is MNHNS and CDR2 is SASEGT. This CDR3 is 18 amino acids long. The trim removed 0 bases at V and 6 bases at J, leaving 7 bases unmatched. CDR3 in DNA: TGTGCCAGCAGTGAAGCGGTCGGGACTAGCGGGAGTGGCAATGAGCAGTTCTTC. Protein product: CASSEAVGTSGSGNEQFF.

CDR3 DNA sequence: TGTGCCAGTAGTGCCTGGACAGGGGGCGGTCAGCCCCAGCATTTT. It yields the protein CASSAWTGGGQPQHF. The V gene is TRBV19, the J gene TRBJ1-5; 11 nucleotides agree with TRBD1. V gave up 5 bases and J gave up 6 bases; unmatched junction bases: 6. This CDR3 is 15 amino acids long. The germline gives CDR1 LNHDA, CDR2 SQIVND (reference sequence).

J is TRBJ2-3 and V is TRBV11-2, with unresolved D. The V and J ends lost 0 bases and 0 bases respectively, with 10 bases between them. Germline loops: CDR1 SGHAT, CDR2 FQNNGV. This CDR3 comprises 16 residues. DNA for the CDR3: TGTGCCAGCAGCTTAGAGGAGCATCCAAGCACAGATACGCAGTATTTT. Protein: CASSLEEHPSTDTQYF.

This clone came up once. The V call is TRBV28, the J call TRBJ1-1; TRBD1 matches at 8 bases. The V gene end was trimmed by 11 bases and the J gene end by 5 bases; junction bases not matched to a gene: 25. CDR3 length: 18 amino acids. Germline V gene lookup returns CDR1 MDHEN and CDR2 SYDVKM. The DNA for the CDR3 is TGTGCCGCCCCCCCAAGTAACGGCGCAGGGGGCGCGGGAACTGAAGCTTTCTTT. Translation gives CAAPPSNGAGGAGTEAFF.

The chain has TRBV27 and TRBJ2-7, with 10 bases matching TRBD1. The trim removed 6 bases at V and 7 bases at J, leaving 6 bases unmatched. The CDR3 covers 13 residues. From germline, CDR1 is MNHEY and CDR2 SMNVEV (reference sequence). The CDR3 DNA reads TGTGCCAGCAGGGACAGGGGGACGTGTGAGCAGTACTTC. Amino acid sequence: CASRDRGTCEQYF.

This rearrangement joins TRBV2 to TRBJ1-2; D remains ambiguous. This CDR3 spans 12 amino acids. Per the germline V gene, CDR1 is SNHLY and CDR2 is FYNNEI. The V and J ends lost 11 bases and 4 bases respectively, with 14 bases between them. The CDR3 DNA reads TGTGCCCGGAAGGTAGCCGGCTATGGCTACACCTTC. Translating gives CARKVAGYGYTF. Full variable domain (missing parts from reference TRBV2 and TRBJ1-2): EPEVTQTPSHQVTQMGQEVILRCVPISNHLYFYWYRQILGQKVEFLVSFYNNEISEKSEIFDDQFSVERPDGSNFTLKIRSTKLEDSAMYFCARKVAGYGYTFGSGTRLTVV.

The CDR3 nucleotides read TGTGCCAGCAGCCTTTTTCTAGCGGGGGGAGTGACCGGGGAGCTGTTTTTT. This sequence encodes CASSLFLAGGVTGELFF. The chain uses TRBV7-2 and TRBJ2-2; TRBD2 aligns across 11 bases. Trimming at V came to 5 bases and at J to 5 bases, leaving 10 bases not matched to a gene. The CDR3 is 17 residues long. Looked up from germline, CDR1 is SGHTA and CDR2 is FQGNSA.

The V call is TRBV7-9, the J call TRBJ1-6; D gene unclear. The CDR3 has 13 residues. Germline V CDR1 and CDR2: SEHNR, FQNEAQ (reference sequence). V was trimmed by 5 bases and J by 7 bases, leaving 9 bases between them. The CDR3 here is CASSRGENSPLHF. DNA of the CDR3: TGTGCCAGCAGCCGGGGTGAAAATTCACCCCTCCACTTT.